These T cell receptor beta chains were read from a single sample in a study of beta chain features in type 1 diabetes. Produced via immunoSEQ multiplex PCR; TCRdb's table is partial and in-frame only. The data contain some 330,000 clones, roughly an eighth of them singletons. The sample consisted of naive CD4+ T cells from blood. The receptors derive from a woman aged 18 to 35 with type 1 diabetes. Both conserved end residues are part of each CDR3. The D gene is left open where the match is weak. For some rows the clone size is stated as once, few or many, or as a class when expanded; others skip it.

-	few	13	TRBV6-5	TRBJ2-4	CASSYSPENIQYF	TGTGCCAGCAGTTACTCGCCAGAAAACATTCAGTACTTC
TRBD1	-	13	TRBV6-5	TRBJ1-2	CASSLGGNYGYTF	TGTGCCAGCAGTCTAGGGGGCAACTATGGCTACACCTTC
TRBD2	-	13	TRBV30	TRBJ2-1	CAWRAGGGAVQFF	TGTGCCTGGAGGGCCGGGGGGGGAGCGGTGCAGTTCTTC
-	few	13	TRBV21-1	TRBJ2-1	CASSTPRDNEQFF	TGTGCCAGCAGCACACCGAGGGACAATGAGCAGTTCTTC
-	-	14	TRBV25-1	TRBJ2-2	CASSYTGLYGELFF	TGTGCCAGCAGTTATACAGGGTTGTACGGGGAGCTGTTTTTT
TRBD2	-	15	TRBV18	TRBJ2-2	CASSQLAGDTGELFF	TGTGCCAGCTCACAACTAGCGGGAGACACCGGGGAGCTGTTTTTT
-	-	11	TRBV29-1	TRBJ2-7	CSVGANYEQYF	TGCAGCGTTGGGGCCAACTACGAGCAGTACTTC
TRBD1	-	14	TRBV10-3	TRBJ2-7	CAISETTGGYEQYF	TGTGCCATCAGTGAGACGACAGGGGGCTACGAGCAGTACTTC
TRBD2	-	16	TRBV4-3	TRBJ2-7	CASSQDLAGKSYEQYF	TGCGCCAGCAGCCAAGATTTAGCGGGGAAGTCCTACGAGCAGTACTTC
-	-	15	TRBV9	TRBJ1-4	CASSLGGTTNEKLFF	TGTGCCAGCAGCTTAGGAGGTACAACTAATGAAAAACTGTTTTTT
TRBD2	-	14	TRBV7-9	TRBJ2-5	CASSRTLAGETQYF	TGTGCCAGCAGCCGTACCCTAGCGGGAGAGACCCAGTACTTC
-	-	16	TRBV7-9	TRBJ2-5	CASSPMGRISKETQYF	TGTGCCAGCAGCCCCATGGGGCGGATATCCAAAGAGACCCAGTACTTC
TRBD2	-	15	TRBV7-9	TRBJ2-1	CASSSSGRLGNEQFF	TGTGCCAGCAGCTCTAGCGGGAGGCTCGGGAATGAGCAGTTCTTC
TRBD2	few	15	TRBV6-5	TRBJ2-1	CASSIAGGFYNEQFF	TGTGCCAGCAGCATCGCGGGAGGATTCTACAATGAGCAGTTCTTC
-	few	10	TRBV21-1	TRBJ2-1	CASSSGEQFF	TGTGCCAGCAGCAGCGGGGAGCAGTTCTTC
TRBD1	-	12	TRBV29-1	TRBJ2-7	CSVEDRAAEQYF	TGCAGCGTTGAGGACAGGGCTGCCGAGCAGTACTTC
TRBD1	-	15	TRBV7-9	TRBJ1-2	CASSAPTGATDGYTF	TGTGCCAGCAGCGCCCCTACAGGGGCGACGGATGGCTACACCTTC
TRBD1	few	13	TRBV5-1	TRBJ1-1	CASSFISEQGAFF	TGCGCCAGCAGCTTTATTTCCGAACAGGGGGCTTTCTTT
TRBD2	-	15	TRBV4-3	TRBJ2-5	CASSQGTSGSTTQYF	TGCGCCAGCAGCCAAGGGACTAGCGGGAGTACGACCCAGTACTTC
TRBD2	-	15	TRBV11-2	TRBJ2-5	CASSSRLAGKETQYF	TGTGCCAGCAGCTCAAGACTAGCGGGTAAAGAGACCCAGTACTTC
-	-	18	TRBV5-1	TRBJ2-2	CASRRREDGRLRTGELFF	TGCGCCAGCAGAAGGCGAGAAGACGGGAGACTGAGGACCGGGGAGCTGTTTTTT
TRBD1	few	12	TRBV2	TRBJ1-5	CASRLGEGAVSF	TGTGCCAGCAGGCTCGGCGAGGGGGCGGTTAGTTTT
TRBD2	-	17	TRBV27	TRBJ2-7	CASSLSMITGGIYEQYF	TGTGCCAGCAGTTTATCGATGATAACGGGAGGGATCTACGAGCAGTACTTC
TRBD2	few	18	TRBV29-1	TRBJ2-3	CSVGHRLAGGTSTDTQYF	TGCAGCGTTGGGCATCGGCTAGCGGGAGGCACTAGCACAGATACGCAGTATTTT
-	-	14	TRBV7-2	TRBJ2-7	CASSPRDSSYEQYF	TGTGCCAGCAGCCCCCGAGATAGCTCCTACGAGCAGTACTTC
TRBD1	few	12	TRBV27	TRBJ1-6	CASGTGDSPLHF	TGTGCCAGCGGGACAGGGGATTCACCCCTCCACTTT
-	-	14	TRBV7-2	TRBJ2-5	CASSLPGEGETQYF	TGTGCCAGCAGCTTACCAGGAGAGGGAGAGACCCAGTACTTC
TRBD1	-	14	TRBV18	TRBJ1-2	CASSPGTGFDGYTF	TGTGCCAGCTCTCCCGGGACAGGGTTTGATGGCTACACCTTC
TRBD2	-	16	TRBV28	TRBJ2-1	CASSFRGAGPTWEQFF	TGTGCCAGCAGTTTTAGGGGAGCGGGGCCCACCTGGGAGCAGTTCTTC
TRBD1	-	15	TRBV18	TRBJ1-2	CASSLRTGNDYGYTF	TGTGCCAGCTCACTTCGGACAGGCAACGACTATGGCTACACCTTC
TRBD1	few	15	TRBV9	TRBJ1-1	CASSGGQRGGTEAFF	TGTGCCAGCAGCGGGGGACAGCGAGGGGGCACTGAAGCTTTCTTT
TRBD1	-	14	TRBV6-6	TRBJ2-7	CASSLDRGQYEQYF	TGTGCCAGCAGTCTAGACAGGGGGCAATACGAGCAGTACTTC
-	few	14	TRBV6-1	TRBJ1-2	CASSEAGAGYGYTF	TGTGCCAGCAGTGAAGCTGGGGCCGGCTATGGCTACACCTTC
-	-	16	TRBV6-6	TRBJ1-6	CASTNPSSSYNSPLHF	TGTGCCAGCACCAACCCGTCGAGCTCCTATAATTCACCCCTCCACTTT
-	-	13	TRBV25-1	TRBJ2-5	CASNQGGSETQYF	TGTGCCAGCAACCAGGGTGGGTCGGAGACCCAGTACTTC
-	once	13	TRBV7-8	TRBJ1-1	CASSPRSGTEAFF	TGTGCCAGCAGCCCCCGTTCGGGGACTGAAGCTTTCTTT
TRBD1	-	16	TRBV28	TRBJ2-7	CASSLSSGTGSYEQYF	TGTGCCAGCAGTCTATCTTCGGGGACAGGTTCCTACGAGCAGTACTTC
-	-	14	TRBV30	TRBJ1-2	CACPKGGRGYGYTF	TGTGCCTGCCCCAAGGGGGGGAGAGGCTATGGCTACACCTTC
TRBD1	-	16	TRBV2	TRBJ2-2	CASSVAGGDLAGELFF	TGTGCCAGCAGTGTTGCAGGGGGCGATTTGGCCGGGGAGCTGTTTTTT
-	-	14	TRBV7-9	TRBJ2-2	CASSRRLDTGELFF	TGTGCCAGCAGCCGCAGACTTGACACCGGGGAGCTGTTTTTT
-	-	15	TRBV19	TRBJ1-2	CASSPVVTQGYGYTF	TGTGCCAGTAGTCCTGTGGTGACCCAGGGGTATGGCTACACCTTC
-	-	14	TRBV18	TRBJ2-3	CASSPPVREDTQYF	TGTGCCAGCTCACCACCCGTCCGGGAAGATACGCAGTATTTT
-	few	14	TRBV4-3	TRBJ1-5	CASSRGSGDQPQHF	TGCGCCAGCAGTCGTGGGTCGGGGGATCAGCCCCAGCATTTT
TRBD1	-	12	TRBV29-1	TRBJ1-2	CSVDRYDYGYTF	TGCAGCGTGGACAGGTACGACTATGGCTACACCTTC
TRBD2	-	14	TRBV5-1	TRBJ2-7	CASSLGLAGSEQYF	TGCGCCAGCAGCTTGGGACTAGCGGGAAGCGAGCAGTACTTC
-	few	12	TRBV29-1	TRBJ1-2	CSVDVGGHGYTF	TGCAGCGTTGACGTCGGGGGGCATGGCTACACCTTC
-	-	14	TRBV7-2	TRBJ1-1	CASSFGQSNTEAFF	TGTGCCAGCAGCTTTGGACAGTCGAACACTGAAGCTTTCTTT
-	few	16	TRBV4-2	TRBJ1-5	CASSPRAGAVGQPQHF	TGTGCCAGCAGCCCCCGGGCAGGGGCGGTAGGTCAGCCCCAGCATTTT
-	few	13	TRBV29-1	TRBJ2-7	CSVVRGRSYEQYF	TGCAGCGTTGTGCGGGGGCGATCCTACGAGCAGTACTTC
-	-	12	TRBV6-1	TRBJ1-4	CASRPGGEKLFF	TGTGCCTCCCGGCCCGGGGGTGAAAAACTGTTTTTT
-	-	15	TRBV27	TRBJ2-4	CASSLMGSAKNIQYF	TGTGCCAGCAGTTTAATGGGGAGTGCCAAAAACATTCAGTACTTC
TRBD2	few	15	TRBV30	TRBJ2-1	CAWSVLNGRNNEQFF	TGTGCCTGGAGTGTTCTTAACGGGAGGAACAATGAGCAGTTCTTC